Listed here are 7 T cell receptor beta chains from one sample, sequenced in a study of CD8 T cells in ankylosing spondylitis. TCRdb recomputed calls from the 5' RACE reads with MiXCR, one row per CDR3 protein. The sample consists of 350,000 to 450,000 distinct CDR3 sequences, 20% to 25% of them appearing once. Sequenced sample: blood, either unsorted or a sorted T cell fraction (not recorded which). The receptors derive from a male donor with ankylosing spondylitis or in good health (not recorded which).

This clonotype turned up a few times. The DNA of the CDR3 is TGTGCCAGCAGCTTGGGTACGGATTCACCCCTCCACTTT. It codes for CASSLGTDSPLHF. V usage is TRBV5-5 and J usage is TRBJ1-6, with D uncertain. The CDR3 totals 13 residues. The V end lost 0 bases, the J end lost 8 bases, and 6 bases lay between the germline ends. The V gene's germline CDR1 is SGHKS and CDR2 YYEKEE (reference sequence).

This clonotype was seen only a few times. The V gene is TRBV7-9, the J gene TRBJ2-5, with 7 positions matching TRBD1. The CDR3 has 16 residues. With 2 bases clipped from V and 7 bases from J, the junction kept 13 bases outside the gene matches. In germline, CDR1 is SEHNR, CDR2 FQNEAQ (reference sequence). CDR3 residues: CASSLPPRQGDGTQYF. In nucleotides, the CDR3 is TGTGCCAGCAGCTTACCGCCCCGACAGGGTGATGGGACCCAGTACTTC.

This clonotype was observed a handful of times. This sequence joins TRBV19 and TRBJ2-7, with a possible D match to TRBD1 (7 bases). Germline CDR1 LNHDA, CDR2 SQIVND (reference sequence). The CDR3 covers 14 residues. The germline V and J ends were trimmed by 4 bases and 2 bases, with 12 bases remaining between them. CDR3 coding DNA: TGTGCCAGTAGTACTCCAGGGGGGACCTACGAGCAGTACTTC. Amino acid sequence: CASSTPGGTYEQYF.

The chain recombines TRBV20-1 with TRBJ2-5; D ambiguous. Between the trimmed V and J ends, which lost 1 base and 5 bases, there was a span of 8 bases. The CDR3 is 12 residues long. Germline-derived CDR1 and CDR2 are DFQATT and SNEGSKA (reference sequence). This CDR3 is CSARGKGETQYF. CDR3 sequence (DNA): TGCAGTGCTAGAGGGAAGGGCGAGACCCAGTACTTC.

The table lists this clonotype with a few counts. The chain links TRBV10-2 to TRBJ2-7; tentatively, D is TRBD1 or TRBD2 (5 bases each). The CDR3 runs 12 residues. Germline V gene sequence: CDR1 WSHSY, CDR2 SAAADI. V lost 4 bases and J 3 bases, leaving 7 bases between the germline ends. CDR3 sequence: CASSGDLYEQYF. The DNA of the CDR3 is TGCGCCAGCAGTGGGGACCTCTACGAGCAGTACTTC.

V gene TRBV29-1 combines with J gene TRBJ2-7; weak D call: TRBD2 (5 bases). The V gene lost 0 bases and the J gene lost 5 bases, with 11 bases spanning the gap. CDR1 is SQVTM and CDR2 is ANQGSEA in the germline V gene. This CDR3 is built from 13 residues. CDR3 sequence (DNA): TGCAGCGTTGAAGATCGGGGTTTCAACGAGCAGTACTTC. Protein sequence: CSVEDRGFNEQYF.

This clonotype was counted only a few times. This rearrangement joins TRBV10-3 to TRBJ2-1; 7 nucleotides line up with TRBD2. The CDR3 is 13 amino acids. Trimming at V came to 4 bases and at J to 8 bases, leaving 5 bases not matched to a gene. Germline lookup yields CDR1 ENHRY and CDR2 SYGVKD. As DNA, the CDR3 is TGTGCCATCAGTGTTGTGGGGGGGGATGAGCAGTTCTTC. Translated: CAISVVGGDEQFF.